Presented here are 13 T cell receptor beta chains from one specimen sequenced in a study of blood T cells in healthy people across ages. Primed by a sample-barcoded 5' primer and a J-beta primer mix, a second PCR proceeded for about 6 to 11 cycles. From the 5' RACE reads, TCRdb called clonotypes with MiXCR, one entry per CDR3 protein. The sample records over 1,200,000 distinct CDR3 sequences, approximately 63% being singletons. The material sequenced was blood. These receptors originate from a man aged 18 to 30 in good health.

The CDR3 sequence: CASSQVGRRDGYTF. Here the CDR3 DNA reads TGTGCCAGCAGCCAAGTTGGGCGCAGAGATGGCTACACCTTC. The V call is TRBV3-1, the J call TRBJ1-2; no clear D gene. The germline CDR1 and CDR2 sequences are LGHDT and YNNKEL (reference sequence). This CDR3 is 14 amino acids long. Trimming shortened V by 1 base and J by 6 bases, and 12 bases separated the two germline ends.

The table lists this clonotype with a count of one. The chain couples TRBV13 to TRBJ2-3; 10 bases fit TRBD2. Germline assignment: CDR1 PRHDT and CDR2 FYEKMQ (reference sequence). This CDR3 comprises 17 residues. Trimming took 4 bases from V and 3 from J; bases not matched to a gene: 10. The CDR3 nucleotides read TGTGCCAGCAGCTCCTGGATAGCGGGAGGCGGGACAGATACGCAGTATTTT. It codes for CASSSWIAGGGTDTQYF. Using reference TRBV13 and TRBJ2-3 for the parts outside the CDR3, the full variable domain is AAGVIQSPRHLIKEKRETATLKCYPIPRHDTVYWYQQGPGQDPQFLISFYEKMQSDKGSIPDRFSAQQFSDYHSELNMSSLELGDSALYFCASSSWIAGGGTDTQYFGPGTRLTVL.

Only a few counts were recorded for this clonotype. The chain couples TRBV5-5 to TRBJ1-1, with D possibly matching TRBD1 (5 bases). CDR1 SGHKS and CDR2 YYEKEE come from the germline V gene (reference sequence). V was trimmed by 4 bases and J by 0 bases, leaving 13 bases between them. The CDR3 has 15 residues. CDR3 protein: CASSILRGMNTEAFF. CDR3 in DNA: TGTGCCAGCAGCATTTTGAGGGGCATGAACACTGAAGCTTTCTTT.

Here the CDR3 DNA reads TGCGCCAGCAGCCTCACAGGGTGGAAAGATACGCAGTATTTT. Translating it yields CASSLTGWKDTQYF. The rearrangement links TRBV5-1 to TRBJ2-3; D is perhaps TRBD1 (6 bases). Trimming stripped 4 bases from V and 5 bases from J, with 14 bases between. This CDR3 has 14 amino acids. The germline gives CDR1 SGHRS, CDR2 YFSETQ.

The chain uses TRBV29-1 and TRBJ2-1; no definite D call. Trimming took 3 bases from V and 13 from J, leaving 19 bases between them. The germline V gene has CDR1 SQVTM and CDR2 ANQGSEA. This CDR3 has 13 amino acids. The chain's CDR3 is CSVENSYQETQFF. CDR3 bases: TGCAGCGTTGAGAACTCGTACCAAGAGACCCAGTTCTTC.

The V and J genes are TRBV29-1 and TRBJ1-2; D is undetermined. Germline V gene sequence: CDR1 SQVTM, CDR2 ANQGSEA. This CDR3 contains 12 residues. Trimming took 4 bases from V and 2 from J, leaving 8 bases between them. The CDR3 sequence: CSVAVSNYGYTF. The CDR3 DNA reads TGCAGCGTTGCGGTCAGCAACTATGGCTACACCTTC.

The V call is TRBV12-3 or TRBV12-4, the J call TRBJ2-7, with 14 bases fitting TRBD2. Unmatched junction bases numbered 8, after V lost 5 bases and J lost 2 bases. The CDR3 is 17 amino acids. DNA of the CDR3: TGTGCCAGCAGTCTCAGGGGACTAGCGGGGGTTACCTACGAGCAGTACTTC. It translates to CASSLRGLAGVTYEQYF.

Of note for this clonotype: The junction does not match germline at one end; this may be a read error. This chain joins TRBV28 and TRBJ2-3; the D gene could be TRBD1 or TRBD2 (5 bases each). The CDR3 totals 14 residues. Germline CDR1 reads MDHEN; CDR2 reads SYDVKM. DNA for the CDR3: TGTGCCAGCAGTAGGGACCCAAGCACAGATACGAAGTATTTT. Protein: CASSRDPSTDTKYF.

The V and J genes are TRBV7-2 and TRBJ2-4, with 9 positions matching TRBD2. The CDR3 length is 15 residues. V lost 2 bases and J lost 8; bases outside the gene matches: 7. The germline V gene has CDR1 SGHTA and CDR2 FQGNSA. CDR3 loop: CASSLLSGGTDIQYF. DNA for the CDR3: TGTGCCAGCAGCTTATTGAGCGGGGGGACGGACATTCAGTACTTC.

This chain joins TRBV5-5 and TRBJ2-3; 10 bases align to TRBD1. Losses at the gene ends were 0 bases for V and 5 bases for J; bases not matched to a gene: 15. Germline V gives CDR1 SGHKS, CDR2 YYEKEE (reference sequence). The CDR3 consists of 19 residues. CDR3 DNA sequence: TGTGCCAGCAGCTTGGCCCAGGTAGCTGGGACAGGGGCCCGAGATACGCAGTATTTT. This codes for CASSLAQVAGTGARDTQYF.

This sequence joins TRBV4-1 and TRBJ2-7, with 7 positions matching TRBD2. In germline, CDR1 is MGHRA, CDR2 YSYEKL. The V gene end was trimmed by 4 bases and the J gene end by 1 base; junction bases not matched to a gene: 7. The CDR3 length is 15 residues. The CDR3 spells CASSPGRAGSYEQYF. CDR3 coding DNA: TGCGCCAGCAGCCCAGGGAGGGCAGGATCCTACGAGCAGTACTTC.

The genes are TRBV7-6 and TRBJ2-3; D is perhaps TRBD1 (5 bases). The germline V gene has CDR1 SGHVS and CDR2 FNYEAQ. CDR3 length: 16 residues. V was pared by 6 bases and J by 6 bases, with 22 bases between. The CDR3 protein is CASSSVDRQREDTQYF. The CDR3 DNA reads as TGTGCCAGCAGTTCCGTAGACCGACAGAGAGAGGATACGCAGTATTTT.

This chain's CDR3 is CSASAGLTSHTDTQYF. CDR3 coding DNA: TGCAGTGCTAGTGCGGGACTGACGTCGCACACAGATACGCAGTATTTT. This chain uses TRBV20-1 with TRBJ2-3; D might be TRBD2 (6 bases). Deletions cut 3 bases from V and 2 bases from J, with 18 bases between. CDR1 and CDR2 from the germline V gene are DFQATT and SNEGSKA (reference sequence). The CDR3 has 16 residues.